The clone carrying this TCR beta chain was seen only a few times. Antigen unknown. Expressed TCRB transcripts were sequenced because the isolated RNA had all been reverse transcribed beforehand. The repertoire was sequenced with immunoSEQ multiplex PCR; TCRdb's copy has only in-frame clones and lacks some. The sample includes around 340,000 clones, 9.3% of them seen just once. The data were obtained in a study of beta chain features in type 1 diabetes. V lost 1 base to trimming and J lost 0 bases, with 10 bases between them. The CDR3 loop spans 17 amino acids. Germline V CDR1 and CDR2: SGHTA, FQGNSA. Whole-study results and caveats: Moderate yet significant TCRB CDR3 shortening was seen in Type 1 diabetes patients in all four CD4+ subsets. Among patients, naive, central memory and Treg TCRB repertoires appeared more similar than among healthy donors. Among type 1 diabetes patients, VDJ junctions had fewer insertions and more deletions.

This clonotype was sampled from a man aged 25 to 40 with type 1 diabetes. What was sequenced was central memory CD4+ T cells from blood. The chain carries TRBV7-2 and TRBJ2-6, with unresolved D. The CDR3 protein is CASSLVSGTSGANVLTF. CDR3 nucleotide sequence: TGTGCCAGCAGCTTAGTCTCGGGCACCTCTGGGGCCAACGTCCTGACTTTC. The variable domain in full, with the rest retrieved from reference TRBV7-2 and TRBJ2-6, is GAGVSQSPSNKVTEKGKDVELRCDPISGHTALYWYRQSLGQGLEFLIYFQGNSAPDKSGLPSDRFSAERTGGSVSTLTIQRTQQEDSAVYLCASSLVSGTSGANVLTFGAGSRLTVL.